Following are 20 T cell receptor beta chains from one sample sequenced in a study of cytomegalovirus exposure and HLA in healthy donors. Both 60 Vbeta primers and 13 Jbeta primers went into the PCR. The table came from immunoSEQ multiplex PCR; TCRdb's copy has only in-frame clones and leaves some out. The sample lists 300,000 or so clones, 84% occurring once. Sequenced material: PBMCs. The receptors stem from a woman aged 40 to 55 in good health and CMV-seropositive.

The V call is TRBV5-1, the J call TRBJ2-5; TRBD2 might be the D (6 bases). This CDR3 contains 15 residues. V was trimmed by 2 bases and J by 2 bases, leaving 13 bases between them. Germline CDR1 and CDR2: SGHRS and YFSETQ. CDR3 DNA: TGCGCCAGCAGCTTTTGGCAGGCGGGGCAAGAGACCCAGTACTTC. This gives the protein CASSFWQAGQETQYF.

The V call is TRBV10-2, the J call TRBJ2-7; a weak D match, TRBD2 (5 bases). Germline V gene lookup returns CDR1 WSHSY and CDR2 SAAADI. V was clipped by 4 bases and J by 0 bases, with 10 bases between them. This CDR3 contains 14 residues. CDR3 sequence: CASSAGLASYEQYF. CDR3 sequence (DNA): TGCGCCAGCAGTGCTGGACTTGCCTCCTACGAGCAGTACTTC.

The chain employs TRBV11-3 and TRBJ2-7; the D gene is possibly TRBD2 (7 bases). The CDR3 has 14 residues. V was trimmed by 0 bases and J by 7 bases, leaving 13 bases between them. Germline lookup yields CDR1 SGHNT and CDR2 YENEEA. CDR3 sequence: CASSLEGGLKEQYF. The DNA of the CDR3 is TGTGCCAGCAGCTTAGAGGGGGGGCTGAAGGAGCAGTACTTC.

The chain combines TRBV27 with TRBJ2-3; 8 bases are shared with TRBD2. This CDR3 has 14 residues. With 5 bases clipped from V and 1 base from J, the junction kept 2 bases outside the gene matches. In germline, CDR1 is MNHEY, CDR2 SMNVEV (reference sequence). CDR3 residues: CASSRLARTDTQYF. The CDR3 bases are TGTGCCAGCAGTCGACTAGCGCGCACAGATACGCAGTATTTT.

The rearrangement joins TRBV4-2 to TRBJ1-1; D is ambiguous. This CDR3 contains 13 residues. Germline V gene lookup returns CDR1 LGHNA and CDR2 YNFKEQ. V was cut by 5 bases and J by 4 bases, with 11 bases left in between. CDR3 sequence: CASSLDRGTEAFF. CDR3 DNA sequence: TGTGCCAGCAGCTTGGATCGGGGCACTGAAGCTTTCTTT.

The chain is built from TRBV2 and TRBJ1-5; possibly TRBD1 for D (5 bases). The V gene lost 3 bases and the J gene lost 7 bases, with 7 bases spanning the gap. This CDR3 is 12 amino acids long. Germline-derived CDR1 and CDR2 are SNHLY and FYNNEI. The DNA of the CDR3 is TGTGCCAGCAGTGAGGGGGGACAGCCCCAGCATTTT. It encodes CASSEGGQPQHF. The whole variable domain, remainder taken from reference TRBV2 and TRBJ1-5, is EPEVTQTPSHQVTQMGQEVILRCVPISNHLYFYWYRQILGQKVEFLVSFYNNEISEKSEIFDDQFSVERPDGSNFTLKIRSTKLEDSAMYFCASSEGGQPQHFGDGTRLSIL.

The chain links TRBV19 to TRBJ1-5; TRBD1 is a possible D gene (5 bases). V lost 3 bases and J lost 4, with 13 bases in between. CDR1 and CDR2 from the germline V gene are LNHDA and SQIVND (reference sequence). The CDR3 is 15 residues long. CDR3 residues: CASSMVGATNQPQHF. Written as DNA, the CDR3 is TGTGCCAGTAGTATGGTTGGGGCTACTAATCAGCCCCAGCATTTT. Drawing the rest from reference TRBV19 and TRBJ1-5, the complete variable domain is DGGITQSPKYLFRKEGQNVTLSCEQNLNHDAMYWYRQDPGQGLRLIYYSQIVNDFQKGDIAEGYSVSREKKESFPLTVTSAQKNPTAFYLCASSMVGATNQPQHFGDGTRLSIL.

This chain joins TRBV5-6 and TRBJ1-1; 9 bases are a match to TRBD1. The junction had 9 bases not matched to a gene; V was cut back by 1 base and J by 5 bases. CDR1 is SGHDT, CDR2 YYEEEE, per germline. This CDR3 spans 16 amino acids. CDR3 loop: CASSLRGYRGRTEAFF. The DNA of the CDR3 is TGTGCCAGCAGCTTGAGAGGGTACAGGGGGCGGACTGAAGCTTTCTTT. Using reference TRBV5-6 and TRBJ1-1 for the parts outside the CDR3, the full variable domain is DAGVTQSPTHLIKTRGQQVTLRCSPKSGHDTVSWYQQALGQGPQFIFQYYEEEERQRGNFPDRFSGHQFPNYSSELNVNALLLGDSALYLCASSLRGYRGRTEAFFGQGTRLTVV.

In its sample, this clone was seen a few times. CDR3 protein: CASSYLTGENGYTF. In DNA form, the CDR3 reads TGTGCCAGCAGCTACCTAACAGGGGAAAATGGCTACACCTTC. The chain joins TRBV5-6 to TRBJ1-2; TRBD1 matches 7 bases. The CDR3 has 14 amino acids. Per germline, CDR1 SGHDT and CDR2 YYEEEE. J lost 6 bases, V lost 3 bases, and 8 bases had no gene match.

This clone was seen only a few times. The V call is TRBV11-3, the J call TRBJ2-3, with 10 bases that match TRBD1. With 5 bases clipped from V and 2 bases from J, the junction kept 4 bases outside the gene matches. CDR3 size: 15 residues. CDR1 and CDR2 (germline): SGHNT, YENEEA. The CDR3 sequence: CASSQGQGHTDTQYF. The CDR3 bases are TGTGCCAGCAGCCAGGGACAGGGGCACACAGATACGCAGTATTTT.

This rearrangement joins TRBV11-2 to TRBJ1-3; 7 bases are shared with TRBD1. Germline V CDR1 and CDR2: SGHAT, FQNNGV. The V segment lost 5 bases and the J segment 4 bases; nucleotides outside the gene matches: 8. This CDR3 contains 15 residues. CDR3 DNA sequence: TGTGCCAGCAGCGAATGGACAGGCTCAGGAAACACCATATATTTT. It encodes CASSEWTGSGNTIYF.

The CDR3 DNA reads TGCGCCAGCAGCCAATATCAAGACAGGGATAATTCACCCCTCCACTTT. Translation: CASSQYQDRDNSPLHF. The V call is TRBV4-3, the J call TRBJ1-6; 7 nucleotides match TRBD1. The junction had 6 bases not matched to a gene; V was cut back by 2 bases and J by 5 bases. Looked up from germline, CDR1 is LGHNA and CDR2 is YSLEER. This CDR3 has 16 residues.

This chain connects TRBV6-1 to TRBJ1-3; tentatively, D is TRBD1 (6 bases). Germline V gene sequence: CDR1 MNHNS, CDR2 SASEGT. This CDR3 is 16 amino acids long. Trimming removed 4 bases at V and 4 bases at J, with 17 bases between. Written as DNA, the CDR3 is TGTGCCAGCAGTGCCTTAACCGGGACAACCGGAAACACCATATATTTT. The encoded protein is CASSALTGTTGNTIYF.

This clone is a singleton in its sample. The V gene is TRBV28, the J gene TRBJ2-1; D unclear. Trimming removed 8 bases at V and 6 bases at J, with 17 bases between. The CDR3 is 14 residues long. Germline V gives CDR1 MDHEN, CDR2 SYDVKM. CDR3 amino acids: CASDPARMGNEQFF. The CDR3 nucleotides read TGTGCCAGCGATCCAGCTAGAATGGGCAATGAGCAGTTCTTC.

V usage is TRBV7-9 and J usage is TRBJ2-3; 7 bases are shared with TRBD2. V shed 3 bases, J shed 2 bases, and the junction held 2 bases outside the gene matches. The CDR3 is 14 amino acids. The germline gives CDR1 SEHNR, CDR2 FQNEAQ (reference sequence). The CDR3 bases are TGTGCCAGCAGCTTTGGGACTAACACAGATACGCAGTATTTT. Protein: CASSFGTNTDTQYF.

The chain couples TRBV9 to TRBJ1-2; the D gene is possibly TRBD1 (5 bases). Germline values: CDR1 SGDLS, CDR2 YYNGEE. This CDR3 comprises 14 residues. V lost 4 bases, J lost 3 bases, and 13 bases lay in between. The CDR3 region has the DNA TGTGCCAGCAGCTCAACGACAGTGGACTATGGCTACACCTTC. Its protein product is CASSSTTVDYGYTF.

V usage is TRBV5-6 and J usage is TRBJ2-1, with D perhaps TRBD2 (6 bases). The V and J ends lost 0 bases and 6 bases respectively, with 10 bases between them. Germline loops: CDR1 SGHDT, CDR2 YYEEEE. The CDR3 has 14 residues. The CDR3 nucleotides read TGTGCCAGCAGCTTGGCCGCGGGGTTCAATGAGCAGTTCTTC. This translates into CASSLAAGFNEQFF.

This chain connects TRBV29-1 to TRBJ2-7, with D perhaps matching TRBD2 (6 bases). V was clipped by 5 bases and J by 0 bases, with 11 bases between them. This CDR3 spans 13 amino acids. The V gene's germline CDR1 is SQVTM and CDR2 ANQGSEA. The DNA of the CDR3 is TGCAGCGTTCTGGCGGGGTTCTCCTACGAGCAGTACTTC. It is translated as CSVLAGFSYEQYF.

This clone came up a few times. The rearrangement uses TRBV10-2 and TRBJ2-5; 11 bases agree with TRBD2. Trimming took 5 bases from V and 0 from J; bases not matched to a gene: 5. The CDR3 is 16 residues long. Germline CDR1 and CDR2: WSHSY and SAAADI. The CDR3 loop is CASSLSGRAYQETQYF. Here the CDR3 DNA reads TGCGCCAGCAGTCTTAGCGGGAGGGCGTACCAAGAGACCCAGTACTTC.

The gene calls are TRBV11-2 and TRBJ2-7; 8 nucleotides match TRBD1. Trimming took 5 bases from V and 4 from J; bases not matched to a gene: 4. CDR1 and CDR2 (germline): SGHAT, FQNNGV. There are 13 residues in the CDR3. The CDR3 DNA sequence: TGTGCCAGCAGCCGGACAGGGATGTACGAGCAGTACTTC. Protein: CASSRTGMYEQYF.